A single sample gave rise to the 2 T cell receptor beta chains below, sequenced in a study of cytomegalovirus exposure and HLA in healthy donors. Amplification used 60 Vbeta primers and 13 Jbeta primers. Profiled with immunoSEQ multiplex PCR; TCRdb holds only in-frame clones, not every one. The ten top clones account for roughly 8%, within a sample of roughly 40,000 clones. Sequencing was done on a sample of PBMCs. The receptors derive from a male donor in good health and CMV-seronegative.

The CDR3 DNA reads as TGTGCCAGCAGTCTTCGGTCTAATGAAAAACTGTTTTTT. This translates into CASSLRSNEKLFF. V gene TRBV7-2 combines with J gene TRBJ1-4; no clear D. The length of the CDR3 is 13 residues. V was trimmed by 6 bases and J by 3 bases, leaving 8 bases between them. Germline CDR1 reads SGHTA; CDR2 reads FQGNSA.

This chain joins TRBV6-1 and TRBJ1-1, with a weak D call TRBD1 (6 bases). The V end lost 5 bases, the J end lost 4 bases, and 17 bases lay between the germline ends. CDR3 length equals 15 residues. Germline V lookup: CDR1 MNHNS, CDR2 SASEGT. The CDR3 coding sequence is TGTGCCAGCAGTAGAACCGCGGGGGGCGGCACTGAAGCTTTCTTT. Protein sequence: CASSRTAGGGTEAFF.